Below, 11 T cell receptor beta chains from the same sample are listed, as sequenced in a study of cytomegalovirus exposure and HLA in healthy donors. Both 60 Vbeta primers and 13 Jbeta primers went into the PCR. Sequenced by immunoSEQ multiplex PCR; TCRdb stores in-frame clones only, minus some. The table lists over 150,000 clones, 75% to 90% of them singletons. Material: PBMCs. Every receptor here comes from a male donor in good health and CMV-seronegative.

V gene TRBV4-3 combines with J gene TRBJ2-7; maybe TRBD2 (5 bases). V was trimmed by 1 base and J by 2 bases, leaving 18 bases between them. The CDR3 is made up of 17 amino acids. Germline lookup yields CDR1 LGHNA and CDR2 YSLEER. For the CDR3, the DNA is TGCGCCAGCAGCCAAGTCAGGAATATCGGGATTCCCTACGAGCAGTACTTC. It codes for CASSQVRNIGIPYEQYF.

The chain uses TRBV7-2 and TRBJ2-7; TRBD1 matches 9 bases. CDR3 length equals 15 residues. V trimming: 1 base; J trimming: 4 bases; junction bases outside the gene matches: 5. Germline V gene data show CDR1 as SGHTA and CDR2 as FQGNSA. CDR3 DNA: TGTGCCAGCAGCTTAGTTGGGACAGGGATTTACGAGCAGTACTTC. Its translation is CASSLVGTGIYEQYF.

This clone has a handful of counts. The rearrangement links TRBV7-9 to TRBJ1-1; D is undetermined. V lost 3 bases to trimming and J lost 1 base, with 6 bases between them. The CDR3 is made up of 13 amino acids. Germline loops: CDR1 SEHNR, CDR2 FQNEAQ (reference sequence). CDR3 loop: CASSLQANTEAFF. CDR3 sequence (DNA): TGTGCCAGCAGCTTGCAGGCGAACACTGAAGCTTTCTTT.

This chain connects TRBV30 to TRBJ1-1; TRBD1 aligns across 8 bases. The CDR3 is made up of 13 amino acids. Germline lookup yields CDR1 GTSNPN and CDR2 SVGIG (reference sequence). V gave up 4 bases and J gave up 4 bases; unmatched junction bases: 5. This CDR3 reads CAWTGGSGTEAFF. The CDR3 DNA sequence: TGTGCCTGGACAGGGGGCTCGGGCACTGAAGCTTTCTTT.

CDR3 residues: CASSLAANRYEQYF. CDR3 DNA: TGTGCCAGCAGCCTCGCGGCGAATCGCTACGAGCAGTACTTC. The chain links TRBV14 to TRBJ2-7; no definite D call. This CDR3 region has 14 residues. Trimming took 4 bases from V and 3 from J, leaving 13 bases between them. The germline CDR1 and CDR2 sequences are SGHDN and FVKESK.

A single count supports this clone. This chain uses TRBV25-1 with TRBJ2-3, with 7 bases fitting TRBD1. The CDR3 is 17 residues long. Germline CDR1 reads MGHDK; CDR2 reads SYGVNS. V lost 1 base and J lost 2; bases outside the gene matches: 9. Here the CDR3 reads CASSEFGRGQYTDTQYF. In DNA form, the CDR3 reads TGTGCCAGCAGTGAATTCGGAAGGGGGCAATACACAGATACGCAGTATTTT.

The chain uses TRBV5-1 and TRBJ2-1; 9 positions match TRBD1. CDR3 length equals 16 residues. J was trimmed by 4 bases and V by 0 bases; bases with no gene match: 5. Germline values: CDR1 SGHRS, CDR2 YFSETQ. CDR3: CASSLAGTGLYNEQFF. The CDR3 nucleotides are TGCGCCAGCAGCTTGGCCGGGACAGGGCTTTACAATGAGCAGTTCTTC.

The genes are TRBV7-8 and TRBJ2-3, with D perhaps TRBD2 (7 bases). Germline V gene data show CDR1 as SGHVS and CDR2 as FQNEAQ. CDR3 size: 15 residues. The V and J ends lost 5 bases and 1 base respectively, with 13 bases between them. The CDR3 protein is CASSPGGRGTDTQYF. The CDR3 DNA follows: TGTGCCAGCAGCCCCGGGGGGCGGGGCACAGATACGCAGTATTTT.

J is TRBJ2-1 and V is TRBV6-1; D possibly corresponds to TRBD2 (5 bases). Looked up from germline, CDR1 is MNHNS and CDR2 is SASEGT. The CDR3 length is 15 residues. Trimming removed 6 bases at V and 0 bases at J, with 12 bases between. The CDR3 sequence: CASSLALSSYNEQFF. The DNA for the CDR3 is TGTGCCAGCAGCCTAGCCTTGAGCTCCTACAATGAGCAGTTCTTC.

V and J are TRBV7-9 and TRBJ1-3, with D uncertain. V was trimmed by 7 bases and J by 4 bases, leaving 23 bases between them. The CDR3 is made up of 17 amino acids. In germline, CDR1 is SEHNR, CDR2 FQNEAQ (reference sequence). CDR3 residues: CASTLVISELRGNTIYF. CDR3 sequence (DNA): TGTGCCAGCACGCTAGTTATCAGCGAACTCCGGGGAAACACCATATATTTT. The full variable domain, rest sourced from reference TRBV7-9 and TRBJ1-3, is DTGVSQNPRHKITKRGQNVTFRCDPISEHNRLYWYRQTLGQGPEFLTYFQNEAQLEKSRLLSDRFSAERPKGSFSTLEIQRTEQGDSAMYLCASTLVISELRGNTIYFGEGSWLTVV.

Worth noting for this clone: A junction end diverges from the germline sequence, so it may reflect a read error. The chain joins TRBV7-9 to TRBJ2-7; no firm D call. The length of the CDR3 is 14 residues. CDR1 SEHNR and CDR2 FQNEAQ come from the germline V gene (reference sequence). The CDR3 DNA sequence: TGTTCCAGCAGCCCCCACGAACTGACCTACGAGCAGTACTTC. Translated, it gives CSSSPHELTYEQYF.